In its sample, the clone carrying this T cell receptor (beta chain) was seen many times. The antigen remains undetermined. This sample was taken from a study of T cells in Graves' hyperthyroidism and ophthalmopathy. Study-wide background: Peripheral blood samples were taken at initial diagnosis, prior to any treatment.

Germline V gives CDR1 PRHDT, CDR2 FYEKMQ (reference sequence). V lost 5 bases to trimming and J lost 4 bases, with 11 bases between them. The CDR3 is made up of 13 amino acids. Findings and caveats of the study: Stable hyperthyroidism was told apart from ophthalmopathy by a model built on 13 V-J features.

There were TCR beta CDR3 regions amplified from RNA transcripts. The HTBI set primed first-round TCR CDR3 RT-PCR. From the multiplex PCR reads, TCRdb called clonotypes with MiXCR, one entry per CDR3 protein. Here the sample spans 600,000 or so distinct CDR3 sequences, about 14% being singletons. Patients with ophthalmopathy all had a Clinical Activity Score of at least 3, a NOSPECS grade of at least 4 and duration under 3 months. Any patient presenting with uncontrolled infection, other autoimmune disease, pregnancy or lactation was left out. V usage is TRBV13 and J usage is TRBJ2-5, with D perhaps TRBD1 (6 bases). The material sequenced was blood. This receptor was obtained from a woman between 45 and 60 years old with Graves' ophthalmopathy. The CDR3 reads CASSGRGSETQYF. The CDR3 DNA is TGTGCCAGCAGCGGCAGGGGTTCAGAGACCCAGTACTTC. Looking up the rest from reference TRBV13 and TRBJ2-5 gives the full variable domain: AAGVIQSPRHLIKEKRETATLKCYPIPRHDTVYWYQQGPGQDPQFLISFYEKMQSDKGSIPDRFSAQQFSDYHSELNMSSLELGDSALYFCASSGRGSETQYFGPGTRLLVL.